Listed here are 22 T cell receptor beta chains from one sample, sequenced in a study of persistence of HIV-infected CD4 T cells. The libraries were made with immunoSEQ version 4 in survey mode. Libraries were prepared by immunoSEQ multiplex PCR; TCRdb keeps only in-frame clonotypes and omits some of them. This table has about 33,000 clones, approximately 85% appearing once. Which antigens these TCRs recognize remains unknown. Cells were stimulated with CMV-infected fibroblast lysates at approximately 10 ug/mL. Memory cells lacking CD40L and CD69 with high CD45RO were sorted. The sequencing here drew on CD4+ T cells sorted from PBMCs after roughly 20-hour stimulation, taken from a patient who received antiretroviral therapy. The receptors were gathered from an adult man with HIV who was CMV-seropositive.

The chain links TRBV7-8 to TRBJ1-3; D gene uncertain. This CDR3 has 12 amino acids. From germline, CDR1 is SGHVS and CDR2 FQNEAQ. The ends were cut back, 5 bases at V and 7 bases at J, with 9 bases in the middle. CDR3 bases: TGTGCCAGCAGCCCCGATCGGAACACCATATATTTT. This gives the protein CASSPDRNTIYF.

The rearrangement joins TRBV19 to TRBJ1-6; no reliable D call. V lost 8 bases, J lost 4 bases, and 15 bases lay in between. The CDR3 contains 15 residues. Germline V gives CDR1 LNHDA, CDR2 SQIVND (reference sequence). The CDR3 reads CASRPAWGYNSPLHF. DNA of the CDR3: TGTGCCAGTCGCCCGGCTTGGGGATATAATTCACCCCTCCACTTT.

J is TRBJ2-2 and V is TRBV12-3 or TRBV12-4; D remains ambiguous. V was clipped by 3 bases and J by 3 bases, with 2 bases between them. The CDR3 is 12 amino acids. The CDR3 DNA reads as TGTGCCAGCAGTTTCGACACCGGGGAGCTGTTTTTT. Protein product: CASSFDTGELFF.

V gene TRBV6-5 combines with J gene TRBJ2-7, with TRBD1 matching 10 bases. V dropped 5 bases and J dropped 5; count of bases not matched to a gene: 6. The CDR3 has 14 residues. Germline assignment: CDR1 MNHEY and CDR2 SVGAGI. DNA of the CDR3: TGTGCCAGCAGTCCTGGGACAGGGGACAACGAGCAGTACTTC. Translated, it gives CASSPGTGDNEQYF.

The chain joins TRBV28 to TRBJ2-5, with D unresolved. Trimming took off 8 bases at V and 4 bases at J, with 11 bases between the two ends. The CDR3 extends over 12 amino acids. Germline V gene lookup returns CDR1 MDHEN and CDR2 SYDVKM. In nucleotides, the CDR3 is TGTGCCAGCGAATCCGGTGGAGAGACCCAGTACTTC. Amino acid sequence: CASESGGETQYF.

This chain connects TRBV29-1 to TRBJ1-1; 10 bases are a match to TRBD1. This CDR3 comprises 15 residues. The V segment lost 5 bases and the J segment 7 bases; nucleotides outside the gene matches: 13. Germline V CDR1 and CDR2: SQVTM, ANQGSEA. The CDR3 protein is CSVRESGTGVGEAFF. For the CDR3, the DNA is TGCAGCGTTAGAGAGTCCGGGACAGGGGTCGGTGAAGCTTTCTTT.

The chain carries TRBV11-3 and TRBJ2-1; weak D call: TRBD2 (6 bases). Germline CDR1 and CDR2: SGHNT and YENEEA. V was clipped by 4 bases and J by 6 bases, with 10 bases between them. The CDR3 runs to 13 residues. The CDR3 DNA reads as TGTGCCAGCAGCTCCGGGGAGGTCAATGAGCAGTTCTTC. This gives the protein CASSSGEVNEQFF.

In this sample, this clone turned up a few times. The V call is TRBV10-3, the J call TRBJ1-5; D remains ambiguous. The CDR3 loop spans 12 amino acids. V was cut by 4 bases and J by 4 bases, with 5 bases left in between. The germline CDR1 and CDR2 sequences are ENHRY and SYGVKD. This chain's CDR3 is CAISGENQPQHF. As DNA, the CDR3 is TGTGCCATCAGTGGGGAGAATCAGCCCCAGCATTTT.

This chain joins TRBV6-5 and TRBJ2-7, with D maybe TRBD2 (7 bases). The CDR3 is 13 amino acids. Germline V gene lookup returns CDR1 MNHEY and CDR2 SVGAGI. V was clipped by 8 bases and J by 6 bases, with 17 bases between them. The CDR3 region has the DNA TGTGCCAGCGGGAGGGTCGGGGGCGCCGAGCAGTACTTC. Translating gives CASGRVGGAEQYF.

The V call is TRBV6-5, the J call TRBJ1-2, with D unclear. Germline CDR1 is MNHEY and CDR2 is SVGAGI. This CDR3 has 15 amino acids. Trimming took 0 bases from V and 7 from J, leaving 15 bases between them. CDR3 sequence: CASSYSSNPAIGYTF. CDR3 in DNA: TGTGCCAGCAGTTACTCATCCAATCCAGCTATTGGCTACACCTTC.

The chain links TRBV20-1 to TRBJ1-2; D is unresolved. This CDR3 contains 10 residues. With 5 bases removed from V and 5 bases from J, the gap between germline ends came to 6 bases. Germline values: CDR1 DFQATT, CDR2 SNEGSKA (reference sequence). The DNA of the CDR3 is TGCAGTGCTTTTATATATGGCTACACCTTC. Protein product: CSAFIYGYTF.

This chain's CDR3 is CASSLDGATYGYTF. In DNA form, the CDR3 reads TGTGCCAGCAGCTTGGACGGTGCTACCTATGGCTACACCTTC. The chain joins TRBV7-2 to TRBJ1-2, with unresolved D. CDR1 and CDR2 from the germline V gene are SGHTA and FQGNSA. Trimming left V 3 bases short and J 4 bases short, with 12 bases between. The CDR3 runs 14 residues.

The V and J genes are TRBV7-6 and TRBJ1-4; 10 nucleotides line up with TRBD1. The germline CDR1 and CDR2 sequences are SGHVS and FNYEAQ. The CDR3 length is 13 residues. The trim removed 2 bases at V and 12 bases at J, leaving 3 bases unmatched. Written as DNA, the CDR3 is TGTGCCAGCAGCTTAAAGGGGACAGGGGAACTGTTTTTT. This gives the protein CASSLKGTGELFF.

The chain recombines TRBV5-1 with TRBJ1-2; the D gene is possibly TRBD1 (6 bases). V was shortened by 5 bases and J by 7 bases, with 15 bases between the two germline ends. Per the germline V gene, CDR1 is SGHRS and CDR2 is YFSETQ. CDR3 length: 13 residues. DNA for the CDR3: TGCGCCAGCAGTTCCTCAGGGGAGAGTGGCTACACCTTC. Residues: CASSSSGESGYTF.

The chain recombines TRBV19 with TRBJ1-4; TRBD1 matches 7 bases. Germline V gives CDR1 LNHDA, CDR2 SQIVND (reference sequence). The junction had 8 bases not matched to a gene; V was cut back by 8 bases and J by 5 bases. The CDR3 consists of 14 residues. The CDR3 protein is CASRLGQINEKLFF. CDR3 bases: TGTGCCAGTCGCCTGGGACAGATAAATGAAAAACTGTTTTTT.

The chain combines TRBV6-5 with TRBJ2-7; perhaps TRBD1 as D (6 bases). The V gene's germline CDR1 is MNHEY and CDR2 SVGAGI. There are 13 residues in the CDR3. The ends were cut back, 9 bases at V and 0 bases at J, with 12 bases in the middle. In DNA form, the CDR3 reads TGTGCCAGTTTAGACAGGAGCTCCTACGAGCAGTACTTC. Translating it yields CASLDRSSYEQYF.

CDR3 protein: CASSQERSGGHSGANVLTF. CDR3 nucleotide sequence: TGTGCCAGCAGCCAAGAAAGGAGCGGGGGCCACTCTGGGGCCAACGTCCTGACTTTC. The V gene is TRBV4-2, the J gene TRBJ2-6; 8 bases match TRBD2. The length of the CDR3 is 19 residues. Trimming took 0 bases from V and 0 from J; bases not matched to a gene: 7. Germline V gene lookup returns CDR1 LGHNA and CDR2 YNFKEQ.

The CDR3 DNA reads TGTGCCAGCAGCCTCAGCTATGGCTACACCTTC. Translating it yields CASSLSYGYTF. The chain joins TRBV28 to TRBJ1-2; D is unresolved. This CDR3 region has 11 residues. Germline-derived CDR1 and CDR2 are MDHEN and SYDVKM. V shed 6 bases and J shed 4 bases, with 6 bases lying between them.

V gene TRBV9 combines with J gene TRBJ1-6; D gene uncertain. The CDR3 totals 14 residues. In germline, CDR1 is SGDLS, CDR2 YYNGEE. V dropped 4 bases and J dropped 8 bases, with 13 bases sitting between them. This CDR3 is CASSSLAADSPLHF. The CDR3 DNA sequence: TGTGCCAGCAGCTCCCTCGCCGCGGATTCACCCCTCCACTTT.

The chain links TRBV6-5 to TRBJ1-1, with D tentatively TRBD1 (5 bases). V dropped 2 bases and J dropped 3 bases, with 10 bases sitting between them. The CDR3 totals 14 residues. Germline loops: CDR1 MNHEY, CDR2 SVGAGI. The CDR3 DNA sequence: TGTGCCAGCAGTTACGGCGGGACCTACACTGAAGCTTTCTTT. Translation gives CASSYGGTYTEAFF.

This chain connects TRBV11-2 to TRBJ1-5, with D possibly being TRBD1 (6 bases). The CDR3 extends over 19 amino acids. Germline-derived CDR1 and CDR2 are SGHAT and FQNNGV. V lost 5 bases and J lost 2, with 25 bases in between. The CDR3, as DNA: TGTGCCAGCAGCCCGGCGGTGGGCACAGGGAGGTTTGGCAATCAGCCCCAGCATTTT. Its translation: CASSPAVGTGRFGNQPQHF.

V and J are TRBV10-3 and TRBJ2-2, with no clear D. V dropped 3 bases and J dropped 5 bases, with 10 bases sitting between them. This CDR3 has 14 amino acids. Germline V gene data show CDR1 as ENHRY and CDR2 as SYGVKD. The CDR3 DNA reads TGTGCCATCAGTGACCTCGCACAGACCGGGGAGCTGTTTTTT. It specifies CAISDLAQTGELFF.